This TCR beta chain was recovered during a study of blood T cells in healthy people across ages. Together with a sample-barcoded 5' primer, a J-beta primer mix was included in a second PCR lasting about 7 to 11 cycles. Per-sample output comprised a minimum of 2.5 million paired-end reads containing CDR3. TCRdb ran MiXCR on the 5' RACE reads and lists one entry per CDR3 protein. The data show about a million distinct CDR3 sequences, just over 50% seen once. Germline V gene sequence: CDR1 LGHDT, CDR2 YNNKEL (reference sequence). Trimming took 4 bases from V and 10 from J, leaving 11 bases between them. The CDR3 covers 11 residues. General study findings and limits: Estimated diversity across one million T cells was deemed an underestimate. With donor CMV status unknown, expanded clonotype changes were possibly confounded. Naive T cell percentage showed a strong correlation with TCR beta diversity.

Worth noting for this clonotype: Its antigen is undetermined.

The sequence was collected from a woman aged 60-70 years in good health. The J gene is TRBJ2-7, the V gene TRBV3-1, with D possibly TRBD2 on 5 matching bases. The sequenced sample consisted of blood. This CDR3 reads CASSLDSDQYF. In DNA, the CDR3 is TGTGCCAGCAGCCTCGATAGCGACCAGTACTTC.